The T cell receptor (beta chain) described here comes from a study of T-cell memory formation after mild COVID-19. Study summary: Largely, the TCR clusters proved donor specific.

Study-level findings and limits: A second wave expanding day 15 to 37 was CD4+-biased; contracting clones were balanced.

MiXCR was run by TCRdb on the 5' RACE reads, yielding one entry per CDR3 protein. The sample lists almost 550,000 distinct CDR3 sequences; approximately 20% were seen once. As concerns this clonotype: Antigen specificity is unknown.

Sequencing used PBMCs or a T cell subset sorted from them (not recorded which). This sequence originates from an adult woman who had mild COVID-19 (a few samples of this study predate the infection). Cell type and time point are not known.

CDR3 residues: CATSDSRQGWYGYTF. As DNA, the CDR3 is TGTGCCACCAGTGATTCCCGACAGGGATGGTATGGCTACACCTTC. The chain recombines TRBV24-1 with TRBJ1-2, with 7 positions matching TRBD1. The V gene end was trimmed by 2 bases and the J gene end by 5 bases; junction bases not matched to a gene: 7. The germline gives CDR1 KGHDR, CDR2 SFDVKD. CDR3 size: 15 residues.